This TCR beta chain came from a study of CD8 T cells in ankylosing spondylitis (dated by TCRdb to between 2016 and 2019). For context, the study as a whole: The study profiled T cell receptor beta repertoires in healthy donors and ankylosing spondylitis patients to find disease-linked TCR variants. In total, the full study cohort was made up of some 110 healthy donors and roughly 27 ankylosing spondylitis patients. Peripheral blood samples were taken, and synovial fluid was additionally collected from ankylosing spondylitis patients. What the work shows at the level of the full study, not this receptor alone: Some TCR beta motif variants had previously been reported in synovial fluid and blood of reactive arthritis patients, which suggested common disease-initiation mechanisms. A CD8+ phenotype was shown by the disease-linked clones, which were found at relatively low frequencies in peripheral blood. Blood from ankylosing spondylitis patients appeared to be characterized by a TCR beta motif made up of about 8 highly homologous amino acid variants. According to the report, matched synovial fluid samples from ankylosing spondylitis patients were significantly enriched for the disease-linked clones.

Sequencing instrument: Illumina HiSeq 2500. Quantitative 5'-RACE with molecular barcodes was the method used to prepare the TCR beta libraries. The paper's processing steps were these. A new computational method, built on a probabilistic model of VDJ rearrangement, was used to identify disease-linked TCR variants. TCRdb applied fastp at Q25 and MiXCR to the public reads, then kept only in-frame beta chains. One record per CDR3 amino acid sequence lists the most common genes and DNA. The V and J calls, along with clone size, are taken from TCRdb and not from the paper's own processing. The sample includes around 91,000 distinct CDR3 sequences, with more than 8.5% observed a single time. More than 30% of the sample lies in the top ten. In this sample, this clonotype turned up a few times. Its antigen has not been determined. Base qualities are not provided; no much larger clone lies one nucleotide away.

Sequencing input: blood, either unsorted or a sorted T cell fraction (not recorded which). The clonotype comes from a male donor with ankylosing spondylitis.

CDR3 sequence: CASSFRTVGDEQFF. The DNA sequence reads TGTGCCAGCAGTTTCCGGACGGTGGGCGATGAGCAGTTCTTC. The sequence is built from TRBV28 and TRBJ2-1, with the identity of the D gene unclear. CDR1 and CDR2, per the germline V gene, are MDHEN and SYDVKM. From the cysteine up to the phenylalanine, the CDR3 has a length of 14 residues. Only CDR3 DNA remains: 42 bases, in frame from the first base. V loses 3 bases of germline sequence and J loses 8 bases, and the interval between the two ends is 14 bases.